This T cell receptor (beta chain) was captured by sequencing in a study of T cell responses to AZD1222 COVID-19 vaccine. CDR1 SGHRS and CDR2 YFSETQ come from the germline V gene. Trimming cost V 4 bases and J 1 base, with 11 bases left between them. The CDR3 totals 14 residues. The data were produced by immunoSEQ multiplex PCR, yet TCRdb's version contains in-frame clones alone and is incomplete. The sample holds 120,000 or so clones, 80% to 90% seen once. This sample comprised peripheral blood, obtained on day 0 of AZD1222 vaccination. The chain carries TRBV5-1 and TRBJ1-1, with D perhaps matching TRBD1 (5 bases). The TCR sequence derives from an adult in good health. In DNA, the CDR3 is TGCGCCAGCAGCCCGGGACGGACGAACACTGAAGCTTTCTTT. It is translated as CASSPGRTNTEAFF.